One TCR beta chain is described in this entry. What it binds is unknown. The PCR ran on 60 Vbeta and 13 Jbeta primers. Generated by immunoSEQ multiplex PCR, the TCRdb table keeps only in-frame clones and is missing some. This repertoire shows some 190,000 clones, about 80% found once; its top ten account for about 3%. This CDR3 is built from 18 residues. With 0 bases clipped from V and 7 bases from J, the junction kept 14 bases outside the gene matches. Germline CDR1 and CDR2: LGHNA and YNFKEQ. The data belong to a study of cytomegalovirus exposure and HLA in healthy donors. Study observations and caveats: TCR beta V segments were, for the most part, productive about 87% or about 30% of the time in an earlier analysis. Upon later analysis, HLA-associated TCR beta chains proved more clonally expanded than other, equally common chains. What a later analysis showed was that several of the most significant clusters appeared linked to common viral pathogens. When analyzed later, the rates of TCR association showed variation by HLA locus, with DRB1 the most and HLA-C the fewest.

Sequencing was performed on PBMCs. The sequence was collected from a man aged 40-49 years in good health and CMV-seropositive. The chain is built from TRBV4-2 and TRBJ2-1; TRBD2 matches 8 bases. CDR3 coding DNA: TGTGCCAGCAGCCAAGATCAGAAGGCGGGAGGATGGGGGAATGAGCAGTTCTTC. It encodes CASSQDQKAGGWGNEQFF.